These 11 T cell receptor beta chains were all obtained from the same sample, sequenced in a study of tumor-infiltrating lymphocytes in primary liver carcinoma (dated by TCRdb to 2015 to 2018). The sequencer was an Illumina HiSeq 2500. TCRbeta-specific cDNA was reverse-transcribed from 500 to 550 ng total RNA using a constant-region primer and ProtoScript II reverse transcriptase. TCRbeta libraries were built with three nested multiplex PCR rounds, a slightly modified ARM-PCR procedure. Each of the first two PCR rounds ran for 9 to 10 cycles using multiplex TRBV1-TRBV30 forward primers together with a Cbeta reverse primer. TCRdb reprocessing: public reads trimmed at Q25 with fastp, clones called with MiXCR, in-frame beta chains kept. Under each unique CDR3 protein, matching rows form one entry showing the most common genes and DNA. The sample yields about 180,000 distinct CDR3 sequences; over 45% were counted once. About 70% of the sample is in the top ten clones.

Blood RNA was extracted from unsorted whole blood using TRIzol reagent, and germline DNA was obtained with the DNeasy Blood & Tissue kit. Sequencing input: peripheral blood. The receptors originated from a man aged 35 to 55 with primary liver carcinoma and hepatitis B virus infection.

For this clonotype: Compared with germline, one end of the junction differs, possibly owing to a read error. V gene TRBV11-1 combines with J gene TRBJ1-1; D may be TRBD1 (5 bases). Germline CDR1 is SGHAT and CDR2 is FQDESV (reference sequence). The CDR3 is made up of 12 amino acids. In nucleotides, the CDR3 is TGTACCAGCAGCTTAGTGTGGGGGGAAGCTTTCTTT. Translating it yields CTSSLVWGEAFF.

This clonotype has more than one count but fewer than ten. The chain has TRBV4-1 and TRBJ1-4; 9 bases agree with TRBD1. Germline trimming cut 0 bases from V and 8 bases from J; bases unmatched to any gene: 7. The CDR3 runs to 16 residues. Per the germline V gene, CDR1 is MGHRA and CDR2 is YSYEKL. CDR3 protein: CASSQDRGQGKEKLFF. As DNA, the CDR3 is TGCGCCAGCAGCCAAGACCGAGGACAGGGGAAGGAAAAACTGTTTTTT.

This clonotype was observed a single time. One junction end disagrees with the germline gene, perhaps due to a read error. The chain employs TRBV5-1 and TRBJ1-1, with a tentative D call TRBD1 (6 bases). The CDR3 has 13 residues. The V gene's germline CDR1 is SGHRS and CDR2 YFSETQ. The CDR3 nucleotides are TGCGCCAGCAGCCCACTGGGGGGCACTGCAGCTTTCTTT. Its protein product is CASSPLGGTAAFF.

V is TRBV24-1 and J is TRBJ2-5; tentatively, D is TRBD1 (5 bases). The CDR3 spans 14 residues. Germline V gives CDR1 KGHDR, CDR2 SFDVKD. Between the trimmed V and J ends, which lost 5 bases and 5 bases, there was a span of 14 bases. The CDR3 DNA reads TGTGCCACCAGTGGGGCAGGGTCCGGGGAGACCCAGTACTTC. Amino acid sequence: CATSGAGSGETQYF.

The chain joins TRBV29-1 to TRBJ2-1; D not resolved. Germline CDR1 and CDR2: SQVTM and ANQGSEA. This CDR3 comprises 10 residues. The CDR3: CGGSGNEQFF. The CDR3 bases are TGCGGCGGATCGGGCAATGAGCAGTTCTTC.

This clonotype turned up a few times. A much bigger clone sits one base away, suggesting this may be a read error. The V call is TRBV11-2, the J call TRBJ2-1; 7 bases align to TRBD1. CDR1 and CDR2 from the germline V gene are SGHAT and FQNNGV. CDR3 length: 17 amino acids. CDR3 sequence (DNA): TGTGCCAACAGCTTAGGACCGGGACAGAACTCCTACAATGAGCAGTTCTTC. It is translated as CANSLGPGQNSYNEQFF.

In this sample, this clonotype turned up many times. This chain links TRBV11-2 with TRBJ1-2, with D uncertain. V was trimmed by 0 bases and J by 7 bases, leaving 12 bases between them. Germline CDR1 and CDR2: SGHAT and FQNNGV. This CDR3 has 14 amino acids. The CDR3 is CASSLDLGVGGYTF. The CDR3 coding sequence is TGTGCCAGCAGCTTAGACTTGGGAGTGGGTGGCTACACCTTC.

In its sample, this clonotype was seen a few times. This sequence joins TRBV6-1 and TRBJ1-2, with D unresolved. The germline V gene has CDR1 MNHNS and CDR2 SASEGT. V shed 1 base and J shed 5 bases, with 8 bases lying between them. The CDR3 runs 13 residues. The CDR3 spells CASSEDGEYGYTF. For the CDR3, the DNA is TGTGCCAGCAGTGAAGATGGGGAATATGGCTACACCTTC.

As concerns this clonotype: Since the CDR3 does not end with the conserved phenylalanine or tryptophan, this likely comes from a read error. V is TRBV29-1 and J is TRBJ2-1; possibly TRBD1 for D (5 bases). The germline V and J ends were trimmed by 6 bases and 4 bases, with 19 bases remaining between them. The CDR3 sequence is 15 residues long. From germline, CDR1 is SQVTM and CDR2 ANQGSEA. The CDR3 DNA reads as TGCAGCGTGGGGCCTCCTTCCAGCTTATACAATGAGCAGTTCTCC. This sequence encodes CSVGPPSSLYNEQFS.

Comments on this clonotype: A much larger clone is a single base away; this may be a read error. The chain links TRBV11-2 to TRBJ1-6; D is possibly TRBD1 (5 bases). From germline, CDR1 is SGHAT and CDR2 FQNNGV. Trimming cost V 5 bases and J 6 bases, with 23 bases left between them. The CDR3 runs to 18 residues. This CDR3 reads CASSPQLDIYSFNSPLHF. The DNA of the CDR3 is TGTGCCAGCAGCCCCCAGCTGGACATTTATAGTTTTAATTCACCCCTCCACTTT.

This clonotype was found once. The rearrangement uses TRBV29-1 and TRBJ2-1, with 11 bases identical to TRBD2. The CDR3 totals 20 residues. Trimming cost V 2 bases and J 0 bases; bases outside gene matches: 15. Per germline, CDR1 SQVTM and CDR2 ANQGSEA. CDR3 sequence: CSVESWITGLADSSYNEQFF. The DNA for the CDR3 is TGCAGCGTTGAATCCTGGATCACGGGACTAGCGGACAGCTCCTACAATGAGCAGTTCTTC.